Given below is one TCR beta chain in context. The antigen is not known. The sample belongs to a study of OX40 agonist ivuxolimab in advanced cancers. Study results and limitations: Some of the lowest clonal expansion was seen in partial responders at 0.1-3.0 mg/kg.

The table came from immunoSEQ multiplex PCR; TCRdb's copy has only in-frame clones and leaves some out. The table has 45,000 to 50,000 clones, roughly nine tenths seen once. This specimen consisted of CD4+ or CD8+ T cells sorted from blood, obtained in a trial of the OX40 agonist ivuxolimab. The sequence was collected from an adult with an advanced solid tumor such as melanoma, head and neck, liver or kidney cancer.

This CDR3 reads CASSPPLADTQYF. The CDR3 DNA reads as TGTGCCAGCTCACCCCCGCTGGCAGATACGCAGTATTTT. V is TRBV18 and J is TRBJ2-3; D not resolved. Germline CDR1 and CDR2: KGHSH and LQKENI. V was pared by 3 bases and J by 4 bases, with 8 bases between. The CDR3 spans 13 residues.